These 7 T cell receptor beta chains were all obtained from the same sample, sequenced in a study of blood T cell repertoires in COVID-19. Profiled with immunoSEQ multiplex PCR; TCRdb holds only in-frame clones, not every one. The repertoire consists of 95,000 to 110,000 clones, with over 60% occurring once and the leading ten covering 4% to 5.5%. The sample taken for sequencing was peripheral blood. The receptors come from a man between 65 and 79 years old with acute or convalescent COVID-19.

The J gene is TRBJ1-2, the V gene TRBV7-2, with TRBD1 matching 7 bases. J lost 5 bases, V lost 1 base, and 10 bases had no gene match. Germline values: CDR1 SGHTA, CDR2 FQGNSA. CDR3 length equals 16 residues. The CDR3 DNA reads as TGTGCCAGCAGCTTAGGGGCAGGGGGGAAGATGTATGGCTACACCTTC. The encoded protein is CASSLGAGGKMYGYTF.

The CDR3, as DNA: TGTGCCAGCACCCCGGGGGGTAACTATGGCTACACCTTC. Translated: CASTPGGNYGYTF. The V and J genes are TRBV7-9 and TRBJ1-2; perhaps TRBD1 as D (5 bases). The CDR3 is 13 residues long. The V end was cut by 7 bases, the J end by 1 base, with 10 bases between. Germline V gene sequence: CDR1 SEHNR, CDR2 FQNEAQ (reference sequence).

This clone has a handful of counts. This chain uses TRBV29-1 with TRBJ2-1; 8 bases fit TRBD1. Germline CDR1 and CDR2: SQVTM and ANQGSEA. CDR3 length equals 15 residues. The junction had 11 bases not matched to a gene; V was cut back by 3 bases and J by 7 bases. The CDR3 DNA sequence: TGCAGCGTTGATCTTGGAGGGACAGGCCAGAATGAGCAGTTCTTC. Its protein is CSVDLGGTGQNEQFF.

The genes are TRBV9 and TRBJ1-1; possibly TRBD1 for D (6 bases). Deletions cut 0 bases from V and 7 bases from J, with 13 bases between. CDR1 and CDR2 (germline): SGDLS, YYNGEE. The CDR3 has 14 amino acids. The CDR3 reads CASSVGGGVGEAFF. In nucleotides, the CDR3 is TGTGCCAGCAGCGTAGGTGGGGGCGTGGGTGAAGCTTTCTTT. Drawing the rest from reference TRBV9 and TRBJ1-1, the complete variable domain is DSGVTQTPKHLITATGQRVTLRCSPRSGDLSVYWYQQSLDQGLQFLIQYYNGEERAKGNILERFSAQQFPDLHSELNLSSLELGDSALYFCASSVGGGVGEAFFGQGTRLTVV.

The V and J genes are TRBV27 and TRBJ1-3; D gene unclear. V gave up 6 bases and J gave up 5 bases, with 11 bases separating them. Looked up from germline, CDR1 is MNHEY and CDR2 is SMNVEV (reference sequence). This CDR3 is 13 amino acids long. The CDR3 DNA is TGTGCCAGCAGGCCAGGTGACAGAAACACCATATATTTT. Protein sequence: CASRPGDRNTIYF.

The J gene is TRBJ1-3, the V gene TRBV5-1, with D possibly being TRBD1 (5 bases). There are 15 residues in the CDR3. Germline V gene sequence: CDR1 SGHRS, CDR2 YFSETQ. The germline V and J ends were trimmed by 1 base and 2 bases, with 10 bases remaining between them. The CDR3 sequence: CASSLRQGTGNTIYF. The CDR3 DNA reads as TGCGCCAGCAGCTTGAGGCAGGGCACTGGAAACACCATATATTTT.

The chain couples TRBV12-5 to TRBJ2-3, with D tentatively TRBD2 (6 bases). CDR1 and CDR2 (germline): LGHNT, FRNRAP. CDR3 length equals 18 residues. V lost 0 bases, J lost 2 bases, and 18 bases lay in between. Here the CDR3 reads CASGLVLGGAPATDTQYF. Written as DNA, the CDR3 is TGTGCTAGTGGTTTGGTGTTGGGGGGAGCCCCGGCCACAGATACGCAGTATTTT.